A single sample gave rise to the 5 T cell receptor beta chains below, sequenced in a study of regulatory and conventional T cells in RAG deficiency. Data came from immunoSEQ multiplex PCR; TCRdb stores just in-frame clones and leaves some out. The top ten clones hold roughly 5.4% of a sample with more than 30,000 clones, approximately 90% of them seen once. In addition, the sample was reused for a study of regulatory T cells. This second study says: Primers: 52 TRBV forward and 13 TRBJ reverse.

Sequencing was carried out using CD8+ T cells sorted from blood. Receptors originate from a human donor in good health.

The chain recombines TRBV5-4 with TRBJ1-5; D unclear. V was trimmed by 0 bases and J by 3 bases, leaving 7 bases between them. The CDR3 has 14 amino acids. Germline assignment: CDR1 SGHNT and CDR2 YYREEE (reference sequence). CDR3 bases: TGTGCCAGCAGCTTGGAGGGTTACAATCAGCCCCAGCATTTT. The encoded protein is CASSLEGYNQPQHF. Combining the CDR3 with reference TRBV5-4 and TRBJ1-5 gives the whole variable domain ETGVTQSPTHLIKTRGQQVTLRCSSQSGHNTVSWYQQALGQGPQFIFQYYREEENGRGNFPPRFSGLQFPNYSSELNVNALELDDSALYLCASSLEGYNQPQHFGDGTRLSIL.

This clone came up a few times. The chain uses TRBV21-1 and TRBJ2-7. TRBV21-1 is classified as a pseudogene. CDR3 size: 15 residues. This CDR3 reads CASSKLRDGRYEQYF. The CDR3 DNA sequence: TGTGCCAGCAGCAAGCTCCGGGACGGTCGTTACGAGCAGTACTTC.

Only one count was recorded for this clone. The chain carries TRBV27 and TRBJ2-3, with TRBD2 identical over 12 bases. The CDR3 consists of 15 residues. V trimming: 5 bases; J trimming: 7 bases; junction bases outside the gene matches: 7. Germline V lookup: CDR1 MNHEY, CDR2 SMNVEV (reference sequence). DNA of the CDR3: TGTGCCAGCAGTCCACCGGGACTAGCGGGCTATACGCAGTATTTT. It encodes CASSPPGLAGYTQYF.

The rearrangement uses TRBV5-4 and TRBJ2-1, with TRBD2 identical over 10 bases. Trimming took 1 base from V and 0 from J; bases not matched to a gene: 7. Per germline, CDR1 SGHNT and CDR2 YYREEE (reference sequence). The CDR3 spans 18 residues. This chain's CDR3 is CASSLSLAGDPSYNEQFF. In nucleotides, the CDR3 is TGTGCCAGCAGCTTGTCGCTAGCGGGGGACCCCTCCTACAATGAGCAGTTCTTC.

V gene TRBV5-1 combines with J gene TRBJ2-6, with D hard to call. The germline CDR1 and CDR2 sequences are SGHRS and YFSETQ. The CDR3 consists of 14 residues. Trimming removed 4 bases at V and 2 bases at J, with 7 bases between. CDR3 in amino acids: CASSGEPGANVLTF. The CDR3 coding sequence is TGCGCCAGCAGCGGAGAGCCTGGGGCCAACGTCCTGACTTTC.